This T cell receptor beta chain was retrieved from a study of OX40 agonist ivuxolimab in advanced cancers. Whole-study context: Every 2 weeks, patients got intravenous ivuxolimab at one of six dose levels (0.01-10 mg/kg).

Profiled with immunoSEQ multiplex PCR; TCRdb holds only in-frame clones, not every one. The table includes 55,000 to 90,000 clones, around 90% detected once. Trimming removed 5 bases from V and 2 bases from J, with 15 bases in between. The CDR3 extends over 15 amino acids. The germline V gene has CDR1 SGHTA and CDR2 FQGNSA. Material: CD4+ or CD8+ T cells sorted from blood, obtained in a trial of the OX40 agonist ivuxolimab. This rearrangement joins TRBV7-2 to TRBJ2-5; D might be TRBD2 (6 bases). The source is an adult with an advanced solid tumor such as melanoma, head and neck, liver or kidney cancer. CDR3 in amino acids: CASSLTGSGQETQYF. DNA of the CDR3: TGTGCCAGCAGCCTGACCGGGAGTGGACAAGAGACCCAGTACTTC.